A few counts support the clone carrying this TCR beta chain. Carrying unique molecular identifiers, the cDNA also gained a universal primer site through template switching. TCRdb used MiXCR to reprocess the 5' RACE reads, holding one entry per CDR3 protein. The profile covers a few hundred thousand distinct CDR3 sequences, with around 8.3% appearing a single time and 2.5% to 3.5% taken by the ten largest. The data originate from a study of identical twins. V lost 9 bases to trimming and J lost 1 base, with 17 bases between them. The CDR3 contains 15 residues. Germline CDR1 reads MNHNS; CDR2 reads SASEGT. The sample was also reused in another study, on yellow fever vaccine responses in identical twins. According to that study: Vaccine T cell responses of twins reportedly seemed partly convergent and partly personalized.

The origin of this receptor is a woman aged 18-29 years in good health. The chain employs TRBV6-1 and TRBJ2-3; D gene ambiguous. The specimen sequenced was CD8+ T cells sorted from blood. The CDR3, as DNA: TGTGCCAGTTATAATCCCATCGAAGGCACAGATACGCAGTATTTT. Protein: CASYNPIEGTDTQYF.